The clone carrying this T cell receptor (beta chain) was picked up a small number of times. The data were taken from a study of chemoradiotherapy in HPV16-positive cancers. Sequencing was performed with immunoSEQ multiplex PCR; in TCRdb, only in-frame clones are kept and a portion is missing. This table has about 14,000 clones, about four fifths appearing once. CDR1 MNHNS and CDR2 SASEGT come from the germline V gene. V shed 8 bases and J shed 7 bases, with 18 bases lying between them. This CDR3 spans 14 amino acids. The clonotype comes from a human donor with HPV-associated anogenital cancer. The genes are TRBV6-1 and TRBJ1-5; TRBD1 is a possible D gene (5 bases). The specimen was taken from a patient who underwent chemoradiotherapy. The DNA for the CDR3 is TGTGCCAGCTCCTTGACCGGGAGGGGCCAGCCCCAGCATTTT. Protein sequence: CASSLTGRGQPQHF.